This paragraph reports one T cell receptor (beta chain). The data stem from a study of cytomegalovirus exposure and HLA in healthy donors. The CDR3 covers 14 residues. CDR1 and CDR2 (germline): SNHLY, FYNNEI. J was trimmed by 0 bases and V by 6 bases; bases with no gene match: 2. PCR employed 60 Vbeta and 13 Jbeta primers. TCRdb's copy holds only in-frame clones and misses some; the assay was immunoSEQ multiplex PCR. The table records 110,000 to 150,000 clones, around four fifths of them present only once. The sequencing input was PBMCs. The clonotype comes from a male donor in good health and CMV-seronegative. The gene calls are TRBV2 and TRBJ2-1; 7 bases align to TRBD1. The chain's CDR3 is CASSPGGSYNEQFF. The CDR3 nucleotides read TGTGCCAGCAGCCCAGGGGGCTCCTACAATGAGCAGTTCTTC.